Sequencing of this T cell receptor (beta chain) was carried out in a study of blood T cell repertoires in COVID-19. Study context: Sites in the United States, Italy and Spain provided acute and convalescent COVID-19 samples. PBMCs, B-cell-depleted T cells, or T cells were the source of the cDNA or gDNA that made up the material.

Authors' data handling: Using reference gene primer amplification, nucleated cell counts were estimated. Here immunoSEQ multiplex PCR was the method, and the copy in TCRdb shows in-frame clones only, minus some. V, J and clone size derive from that table, while D and trimming were established from the DNA sequence. The sample contains 60,000 to 95,000 clones, roughly nine tenths of which appear only once. Germline lookup yields CDR1 LGHDT and CDR2 YNNKEL (reference sequence). The CDR3 is 15 residues long. Losses at the gene ends were 5 bases for V and 8 bases for J; bases not matched to a gene: 11. This chain links TRBV3-1 (or the pseudogene TRBV3-2) with TRBJ2-1, with 8 bases aligning to TRBD2. Sequencing was done on a sample of peripheral blood. This sequence originates from a woman of 80 years or more with active or convalescent COVID-19. The CDR3, as DNA: TGTGCCAGCAGCGGCCGCAGCGGGGGTTGGGATGAGCAGTTCTTC. It specifies CASSGRSGGWDEQFF.